The clone carrying this T cell receptor beta chain has only a few counts. CDR1 and CDR2 (germline): LNHDA, SQIVND (reference sequence). V shed 4 bases and J shed 1 base, with 13 bases lying between them. The CDR3 consists of 15 residues. This record comes from a study of T-cell memory formation after mild COVID-19. TCRdb reanalysed the 5' RACE reads using MiXCR and keeps one entry per CDR3 protein. This sample yields approximately 480,000 distinct CDR3 sequences, of which roughly 18% are seen a single time; approximately 13% belongs to the top ten. V usage is TRBV19 and J usage is TRBJ1-1; D remains unclear. The material sequenced was PBMCs or a T cell subset sorted from them (not recorded which). The sequence was collected from an adult woman who had mild COVID-19 (a few samples of this study predate the infection). Cell type and time point are not known. CDR3 in amino acids: CASSTLARQNTEAFF. In DNA form, the CDR3 reads TGTGCCAGTAGTACCCTCGCTCGGCAGAACACTGAAGCTTTCTTT.